The T cell receptor (beta chain) under discussion was sequenced for a study of T cells after posttransplantation cyclophosphamide. Some clones are missing from TCRdb's copy, which holds only in-frame ones; the method was immunoSEQ multiplex PCR. The sample gives under 20,000 clones, around 94% of which show up once; under 0.3% is in the top ten. Germline V gives CDR1 ENHRY, CDR2 SYGVKD. Trimming took 6 bases from V and 0 from J, leaving 15 bases between them. This CDR3 comprises 16 residues. Cells defined as naive were viable CD3+CD4+ or CD3+CD8+ and CCR7+CD45RA+CD45RO-CD95-CD27+CD28+. The related graft donor's blood sample was taken on the day of bone marrow donation. This clone has only a few counts. Its antigen is not identified. Study observations and caveats: Donor-recipient repertoire similarity was low at 1-2 months, rising over year one. After PTCy, TRB diversity resembled that of CNI/methotrexate controls.

This sequence joins TRBV10-3 and TRBJ1-3, with a possible D match to TRBD1 (6 bases). This receptor was taken from a woman in her fifties or sixties in good health and a related stem cell transplant donor. Material for sequencing was naive CD4+ T cells sorted from blood. CDR3 loop: CAIRTGPFLSGNTIYF. The CDR3 DNA reads as TGTGCCATCAGGACAGGCCCCTTTCTCTCTGGAAACACCATATATTTT.